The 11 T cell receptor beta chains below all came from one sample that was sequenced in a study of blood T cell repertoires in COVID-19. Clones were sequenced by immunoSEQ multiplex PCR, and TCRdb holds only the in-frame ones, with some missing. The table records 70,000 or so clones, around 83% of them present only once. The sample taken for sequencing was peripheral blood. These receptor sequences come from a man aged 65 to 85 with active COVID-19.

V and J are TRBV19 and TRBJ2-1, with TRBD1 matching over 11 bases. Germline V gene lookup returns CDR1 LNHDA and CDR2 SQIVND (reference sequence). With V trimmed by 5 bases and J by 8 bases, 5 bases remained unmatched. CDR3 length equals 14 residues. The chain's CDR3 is CASSAGQGVHEQFF. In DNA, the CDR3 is TGTGCCAGTAGTGCGGGACAGGGGGTGCATGAGCAGTTCTTC.

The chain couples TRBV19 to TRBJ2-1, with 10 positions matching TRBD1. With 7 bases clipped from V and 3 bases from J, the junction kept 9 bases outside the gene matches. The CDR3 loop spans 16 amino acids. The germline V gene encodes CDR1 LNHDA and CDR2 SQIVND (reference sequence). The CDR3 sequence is CASKAPTGGLYNEQFF. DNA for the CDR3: TGTGCCAGTAAGGCCCCGACAGGGGGCCTCTACAATGAGCAGTTCTTC.

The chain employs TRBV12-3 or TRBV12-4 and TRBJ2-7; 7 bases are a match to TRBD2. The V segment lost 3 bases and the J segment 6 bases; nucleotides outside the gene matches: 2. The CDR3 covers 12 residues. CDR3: CASSFPGGEQYF. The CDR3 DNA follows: TGTGCCAGCAGTTTCCCGGGGGGCGAGCAGTACTTC.

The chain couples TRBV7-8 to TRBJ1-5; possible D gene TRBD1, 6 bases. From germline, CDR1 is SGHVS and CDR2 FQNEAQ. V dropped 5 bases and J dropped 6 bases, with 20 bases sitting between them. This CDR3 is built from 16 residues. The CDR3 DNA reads TGTGCCAGCAGCGCGAGCCGGGGGGGGCGCGGTCAGCCCCAGCATTTT. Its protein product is CASSASRGGRGQPQHF.

CDR3 in DNA: TGTGCCACCAGTATGGGCCGCTACAATGAGCAGTTCTTC. This translates into CATSMGRYNEQFF. The V call is TRBV24-1, the J call TRBJ2-1, with D hard to call. Per the germline V gene, CDR1 is KGHDR and CDR2 is SFDVKD. V was pared by 6 bases and J by 3 bases, with 8 bases between. This CDR3 region has 13 residues.

DNA for the CDR3: TGTGCCAGCAGTTTTGGGAGGGCCTACGAGCAGTACTTC. Its protein is CASSFGRAYEQYF. The gene calls are TRBV12-3 or TRBV12-4 and TRBJ2-7; 7 bases are shared with TRBD2. There are 13 residues in the CDR3. Losses at the gene ends were 3 bases for V and 2 bases for J; bases not matched to a gene: 1.

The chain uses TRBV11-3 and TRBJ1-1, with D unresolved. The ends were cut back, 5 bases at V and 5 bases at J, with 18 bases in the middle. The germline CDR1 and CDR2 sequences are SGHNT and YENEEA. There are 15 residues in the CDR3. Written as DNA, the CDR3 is TGTGCCAGCAGCCCCCGGGGTGGGTTGGGGACTGAAGCTTTCTTT. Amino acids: CASSPRGGLGTEAFF.

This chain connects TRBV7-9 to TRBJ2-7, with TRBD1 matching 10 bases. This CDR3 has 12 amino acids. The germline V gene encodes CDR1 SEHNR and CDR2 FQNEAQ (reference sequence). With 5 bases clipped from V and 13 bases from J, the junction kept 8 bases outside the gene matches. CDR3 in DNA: TGTGCCAGCAGCCTTGACAGGGGGCGGTATTACTTC. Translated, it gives CASSLDRGRYYF.

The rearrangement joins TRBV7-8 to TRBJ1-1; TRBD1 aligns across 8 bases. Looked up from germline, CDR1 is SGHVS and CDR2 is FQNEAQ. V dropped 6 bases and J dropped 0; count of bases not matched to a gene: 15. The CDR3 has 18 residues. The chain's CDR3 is CASRLFQGAKNMNTEAFF. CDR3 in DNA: TGTGCCAGCAGGCTTTTCCAGGGGGCCAAGAACATGAACACTGAAGCTTTCTTT. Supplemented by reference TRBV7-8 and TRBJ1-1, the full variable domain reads GAGVSQSPRYKVAKRGQDVALRCDPISGHVSLFWYQQALGQGPEFLTYFQNEAQLDKSGLPSDRFFAERPEGSVSTLKIQRTQQEDSAVYLCASRLFQGAKNMNTEAFFGQGTRLTVV.

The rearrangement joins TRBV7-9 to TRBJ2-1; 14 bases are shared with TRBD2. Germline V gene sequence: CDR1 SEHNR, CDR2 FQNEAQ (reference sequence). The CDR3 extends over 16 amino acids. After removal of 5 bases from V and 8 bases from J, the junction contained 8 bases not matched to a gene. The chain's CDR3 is CASSPGTSGSYDEQFF. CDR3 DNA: TGTGCCAGCAGCCCCGGGACTAGCGGGAGTTACGATGAGCAGTTCTTC.

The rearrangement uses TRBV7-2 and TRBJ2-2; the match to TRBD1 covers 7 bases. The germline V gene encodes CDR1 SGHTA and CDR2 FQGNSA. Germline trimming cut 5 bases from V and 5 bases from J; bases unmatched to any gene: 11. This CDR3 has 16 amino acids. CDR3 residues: CASSRNGPQGTGELFF. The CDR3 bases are TGTGCCAGCAGCCGCAATGGGCCACAGGGGACCGGGGAGCTGTTTTTT. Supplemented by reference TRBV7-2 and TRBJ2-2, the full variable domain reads GAGVSQSPSNKVTEKGKDVELRCDPISGHTALYWYRQSLGQGLEFLIYFQGNSAPDKSGLPSDRFSAERTGGSVSTLTIQRTQQEDSAVYLCASSRNGPQGTGELFFGEGSRLTVL.